The 8 T cell receptor beta chains presented below share a single source sample, sequenced in a study of regulatory T cells in long-lasting Graves disease. The sample's time point: newly diagnosed GD, antithyroid drugs for less than 3 months. PBMC RNA was the source of the TCR library. Arm-PCR with iRepertoire HTBI primers amplified the CDR3 regions for these TCR beta libraries. TCRdb re-called the multiplex PCR reads through MiXCR, storing one row per CDR3 protein. Here the sample spans about 560,000 distinct CDR3 sequences, around 16% being singletons. Separately, the same data were catalogued under a study of T cells in Graves' hyperthyroidism and ophthalmopathy.

The material sequenced was peripheral blood mononuclear cells (PBMCs), taken at new diagnosis, from a patient treated with antithyroid drugs. The source of these receptors is a man aged 18 to 29 with Graves disease.

In its sample, this clonotype was seen a few times. This chain connects TRBV12-3 or TRBV12-4 to TRBJ1-2; no reliable D call. V was shortened by 3 bases and J by 7 bases, with 12 bases between the two germline ends. The CDR3 loop spans 13 amino acids. The CDR3 reads CASSLTKAAGYTF. CDR3 DNA: TGTGCCAGCAGTTTGACTAAAGCAGCTGGCTACACCTTC.

The chain recombines TRBV6-1 with TRBJ1-5; D ambiguous. Trimming left V 6 bases short and J 5 bases short, with 5 bases between. Germline lookup yields CDR1 MNHNS and CDR2 SASEGT. The CDR3 has 11 amino acids. The CDR3 protein is CASSKDQPQHF. CDR3 bases: TGTGCCAGCAGCAAAGATCAGCCCCAGCATTTT.

This rearrangement joins TRBV28 to TRBJ1-5; a possible D gene is TRBD1 (6 bases). V dropped 6 bases and J dropped 6 bases, with 18 bases sitting between them. Germline assignment: CDR1 MDHEN and CDR2 SYDVKM. The CDR3 covers 15 residues. CDR3: CASRARGRASQPQHF. Here the CDR3 DNA reads TGTGCCAGCAGGGCCAGGGGTCGCGCAAGTCAGCCCCAGCATTTT.

This clonotype was observed a single time. This may be a read error, as it is one base from a much larger clone. The chain links TRBV6-2 or TRBV6-3 to TRBJ2-4; the D gene could be TRBD1 or TRBD2 (5 bases each). The CDR3 is 14 amino acids. Trimming cost V 8 bases and J 4 bases, with 15 bases left between them. CDR1 is MNHEY, CDR2 SVGEGT, per germline. CDR3: CASGDGTPKNIQYF. The DNA for the CDR3 is TGTGCCAGCGGTGACGGGACCCCAAAAAACATTCAGTACTTC.

This chain links TRBV13 with TRBJ1-1; D unresolved. V lost 0 bases to trimming and J lost 1 base, with 9 bases between them. Germline V gene sequence: CDR1 PRHDT, CDR2 FYEKMQ (reference sequence). This CDR3 comprises 15 residues. The CDR3 nucleotides read TGTGCCAGCAGCTTAGGCCTGGTGTGGAACACTGAAGCTTTCTTT. This encodes CASSLGLVWNTEAFF.

Ten or more counts support this clonotype. V is TRBV28 and J is TRBJ1-2; D unclear. Trimming cost V 6 bases and J 4 bases, with 6 bases left between them. The CDR3 has 11 amino acids. Germline values: CDR1 MDHEN, CDR2 SYDVKM. CDR3 region: CASSNLYGYTF. CDR3 sequence (DNA): TGTGCCAGCAGCAATCTCTATGGCTACACCTTC.

This clonotype was counted at least ten times. The chain recombines TRBV11-3 with TRBJ2-1, with TRBD2 identical over 9 bases. CDR3 length equals 13 residues. V shed 5 bases, J shed 6 bases, and the junction held 2 bases outside the gene matches. Looked up from germline, CDR1 is SGHNT and CDR2 is YENEEA. The CDR3 DNA reads as TGTGCCAGCAGCCAGGGACTAGCCAATGAGCAGTTCTTC. It translates to CASSQGLANEQFF. Variable domain in full (rest from reference TRBV11-3 and TRBJ2-1): EAGVVQSPRYKIIEKKQPVAFWCNPISGHNTLYWYLQNLGQGPELLIRYENEEAVDDSQLPKDRFSAERLKGVDSTLKIQPAELGDSAVYLCASSQGLANEQFFGPGTRLTVL.

This clonotype came up many times. The chain employs TRBV20-1 and TRBJ2-5; possibly TRBD2 for D (6 bases). CDR3 length: 14 residues. Trimming removed 5 bases at V and 2 bases at J, with 15 bases between. Looked up from germline, CDR1 is DFQATT and CDR2 is SNEGSKA (reference sequence). Written as DNA, the CDR3 is TGCAGTGCTGGGTCGGCGGGGAAACAAGAGACCCAGTACTTC. Translated, it gives CSAGSAGKQETQYF.